This entry lists 18 T cell receptor beta chains sequenced from one sample in a study of cytomegalovirus exposure and HLA in healthy donors (TCRdb year 2017). Library creation used the immunoSEQ multiplex PCR assay. A mixture of 60 forward primers for TCR Vbeta segments and 13 reverse primers for TCR Jbeta segments was used in the multiplex PCR. TCRdb carries this immuneACCESS record with in-frame sequences only. Its versions omit some clonotypes, under half of them owing to an unresolved V gene in the studies checked, with the rest unexplained. This sample gives roughly 130,000 clones in total; over 75% of them show up just once. Roughly 0.5% of the sample is taken by the ten largest. The specimen was PBMCs. These receptors originate from a woman aged 40-49 years in good health and CMV-seronegative.

The rearrangement links TRBV29-1 to TRBJ2-2; D ambiguous. Trimming removed 0 bases at V and 5 bases at J, with 13 bases between. CDR1 is SQVTM and CDR2 is ANQGSEA in the germline V gene. The CDR3 totals 15 residues. The CDR3 DNA sequence: TGCAGCGTTGAAGACACGAATCAAGCTACCGGGGAGCTGTTTTTT. Residues: CSVEDTNQATGELFF.

The chain has TRBV2 and TRBJ2-2, with D tentatively TRBD1 (5 bases). V was clipped by 4 bases and J by 1 base, with 10 bases between them. This CDR3 contains 15 residues. Per the germline V gene, CDR1 is SNHLY and CDR2 is FYNNEI. The CDR3 protein is CASSARQGNTGELFF. CDR3 bases: TGTGCCAGCAGTGCCCGGCAGGGGAACACCGGGGAGCTGTTTTTT.

The chain links TRBV6-5 to TRBJ1-1; weak D call: TRBD1 (5 bases). Germline CDR1 and CDR2: MNHEY and SVGAGI. CDR3 size: 14 residues. Trimming left V 4 bases short and J 5 bases short, with 14 bases between. The CDR3 sequence: CASSWGGDWTEAFF. In DNA form, the CDR3 reads TGTGCCAGCAGTTGGGGGGGGGATTGGACTGAAGCTTTCTTT.

The chain couples TRBV30 to TRBJ1-6, with a tentative D call TRBD1 (6 bases). Germline-derived CDR1 and CDR2 are GTSNPN and SVGIG (reference sequence). The CDR3 sequence is 13 residues long. V was cut by 0 bases and J by 9 bases, with 9 bases left in between. DNA of the CDR3: TGTGCCTGGAGTGTACAGGGCAGTTCACCCCTCCACTTT. Protein product: CAWSVQGSSPLHF.

The chain uses TRBV27 and TRBJ1-1; the D gene is possibly TRBD1 (6 bases). The CDR3 runs to 12 residues. The V gene lost 11 bases and the J gene lost 3 bases, with 13 bases spanning the gap. Germline CDR1 MNHEY, CDR2 SMNVEV (reference sequence). The chain's CDR3 is CAAGGAYTEAFF. CDR3 nucleotides: TGTGCCGCGGGGGGGGCTTACACTGAAGCTTTCTTT.

This clone was seen a handful of times. The rearrangement uses TRBV28 and TRBJ1-5; D not resolved. Looked up from germline, CDR1 is MDHEN and CDR2 is SYDVKM. This CDR3 comprises 13 residues. V was trimmed by 6 bases and J by 3 bases, leaving 9 bases between them. CDR3 in amino acids: CASRRDSNQPQHF. The DNA for the CDR3 is TGTGCCAGCAGACGAGACTCCAATCAGCCCCAGCATTTT.

The gene calls are TRBV11-3 and TRBJ1-3; no reliable D call. The germline V gene encodes CDR1 SGHNT and CDR2 YENEEA. V was pared by 1 base and J by 2 bases, with 9 bases between. The CDR3 has 15 amino acids. The CDR3 protein is CASSLVAGAGNTIYF. The CDR3 coding sequence is TGTGCCAGCAGCTTAGTGGCCGGGGCTGGAAACACCATATATTTT.

The chain links TRBV28 to TRBJ1-5; D might be TRBD1 (6 bases). CDR1 MDHEN and CDR2 SYDVKM come from the germline V gene. Trimming took 6 bases from V and 1 from J, leaving 13 bases between them. This CDR3 is 15 amino acids long. CDR3 sequence: CASSNGGASNQPQHF. The CDR3 nucleotides are TGTGCCAGCAGCAATGGGGGCGCGAGCAATCAGCCCCAGCATTTT.

The J gene is TRBJ2-7, the V gene TRBV5-4; 10 nucleotides line up with TRBD2. The junction had 2 bases not matched to a gene; V was cut back by 1 base and J by 1 base. CDR3 size: 15 residues. The germline V gene encodes CDR1 SGHNT and CDR2 YYREEE (reference sequence). The CDR3, as DNA: TGTGCCAGCAGCTTGTCTAGCGGGGGTTCCTACGAGCAGTACTTC. Its translation: CASSLSSGGSYEQYF.

The chain has TRBV6-5 and TRBJ1-2; no reliable D call. The CDR3 is made up of 13 amino acids. V dropped 5 bases and J dropped 3 bases, with 10 bases sitting between them. Germline values: CDR1 MNHEY, CDR2 SVGAGI. CDR3 region: CASSTLRDYGYTF. The DNA of the CDR3 is TGTGCCAGCAGTACTTTGAGGGACTATGGCTACACCTTC.

The chain combines TRBV5-5 with TRBJ2-3; 7 bases match TRBD1. Germline values: CDR1 SGHKS, CDR2 YYEKEE (reference sequence). This CDR3 has 13 residues. J was trimmed by 7 bases and V by 1 base; bases with no gene match: 3. The CDR3 here is CASSLMGQNTQYF. The DNA of the CDR3 is TGTGCCAGCAGCTTGATGGGACAGAATACGCAGTATTTT. The entire variable domain, with the rest obtained from reference TRBV5-5 and TRBJ2-3, is as follows: DAGVTQSPTHLIKTRGQQVTLRCSPISGHKSVSWYQQVLGQGPQFIFQYYEKEERGRGNFPDRFSARQFPNYSSELNVNALLLGDSALYLCASSLMGQNTQYFGPGTRLTVL.

CDR3 sequence (DNA): TGTGCCAGCAGCGTAGGGCTAGCGGGAGTAGCAGAGACCCAGTACTTC. Translated: CASSVGLAGVAETQYF. V usage is TRBV9 and J usage is TRBJ2-5; TRBD2 matches 10 bases. The CDR3 has 16 amino acids. Germline lookup yields CDR1 SGDLS and CDR2 YYNGEE. V dropped 0 bases and J dropped 4; count of bases not matched to a gene: 6.

The rearrangement joins TRBV30 to TRBJ2-3, with D possibly being TRBD2 (5 bases). The CDR3 has 13 amino acids. Germline-derived CDR1 and CDR2 are GTSNPN and SVGIG (reference sequence). V was trimmed by 1 base and J by 1 base, leaving 6 bases between them. This CDR3 is CAWSAAGTDTQYF. In DNA form, the CDR3 reads TGTGCCTGGAGTGCAGCGGGCACAGATACGCAGTATTTT.

The chain joins TRBV10-2 to TRBJ1-2; no definite D call. The CDR3 contains 15 residues. Germline CDR1 is WSHSY and CDR2 is SAAADI. V was shortened by 6 bases and J by 4 bases, with 18 bases between the two germline ends. CDR3 residues: CASRALEWAGYGYTF. The CDR3 DNA sequence: TGCGCCAGCAGAGCCCTCGAGTGGGCGGGCTATGGCTACACCTTC.

The chain employs TRBV18 and TRBJ2-5; D may be TRBD2 (5 bases). V shed 3 bases and J shed 2 bases, with 19 bases lying between them. CDR1 KGHSH and CDR2 LQKENI come from the germline V gene. The CDR3 has 17 residues. CDR3 sequence (DNA): TGTGCCAGCTCACCGGGATTCCTCGGGGTGATTCAAGAGACCCAGTACTTC. It encodes CASSPGFLGVIQETQYF.

The rearrangement joins TRBV6-5 to TRBJ2-1, with 7 bases that match TRBD2. The CDR3 runs to 15 residues. The V gene end was trimmed by 2 bases and the J gene end by 2 bases; junction bases not matched to a gene: 3. Germline V gene data show CDR1 as MNHEY and CDR2 as SVGAGI. The CDR3 region has the DNA TGTGCCAGCAGTTACGGAAGCGGGGCCTACAATGAGCAGTTCTTC. Its translation: CASSYGSGAYNEQFF.

This chain links TRBV5-4 with TRBJ2-5; the match to TRBD2 covers 7 bases. The V gene end was trimmed by 3 bases and the J gene end by 3 bases; junction bases not matched to a gene: 8. The CDR3 loop spans 15 amino acids. The germline gives CDR1 SGHNT, CDR2 YYREEE (reference sequence). CDR3 DNA sequence: TGTGCCAGCAGCTCCCGGGACTACGGAAAAGAGACCCAGTACTTC. Amino acids: CASSSRDYGKETQYF.

The CDR3, as DNA: TGCGCCAGCAGCCAAGGTGAGGGAAACACCATATATTTT. This translates into CASSQGEGNTIYF. The chain employs TRBV4-1 and TRBJ1-3; D uncertain. The V gene's germline CDR1 is MGHRA and CDR2 YSYEKL. This CDR3 has 13 residues. Trimming cost V 1 base and J 4 bases, with 5 bases left between them.